A selection of T cell receptor beta chains follows, all from one sample in a study of cytomegalovirus exposure and HLA in healthy donors. TCRdb's copy holds only in-frame clones and misses some; the assay was immunoSEQ multiplex PCR. The sample shows 150,000 or so clones, 75% of them seen only once. Source material: PBMCs. These receptors were collected from a woman aged 40 to 50 in good health and CMV-seropositive. The conserved cysteine and the conserved F or W are not part of the CDR3 here. The order of the fields is CDR3 protein, D gene, V gene. The D gene is left open where the match is weak.

cdr3_aa: ASSGTGISNQPQH
d_call: TRBD1
v_call: TRBV7-9

cdr3_aa: ASSTASARSYNEQF
d_call: .
v_call: TRBV19

cdr3_aa: ASSLADSPSGNTIY
d_call: .
v_call: TRBV5-1

cdr3_aa: ASSPPAVYEQY
d_call: .
v_call: TRBV18

cdr3_aa: ASSSGTGGYNEQF
d_call: TRBD1
v_call: TRBV5-4

cdr3_aa: ASRRVAGQETQY
d_call: .
v_call: TRBV19

cdr3_aa: ASSLSIGDTDTQY
d_call: .
v_call: TRBV27

cdr3_aa: ASGRDSGNTDTQY
d_call: .
v_call: TRBV9

cdr3_aa: SVAVWNTEAF
d_call: .
v_call: TRBV29-1

cdr3_aa: ASSRGTGRDHEQY
d_call: TRBD1
v_call: TRBV7-8

cdr3_aa: ASSLRPGTGRYTRGTGELF
d_call: TRBD1
v_call: TRBV7-3

cdr3_aa: ASSQEARFSGNTIY
d_call: .
v_call: TRBV4-3

cdr3_aa: ASSIGTVEAF
d_call: .
v_call: TRBV19

cdr3_aa: SAETGDTQY
d_call: .
v_call: TRBV20-1

cdr3_aa: ASSMGLAGVFGELF
d_call: TRBD2
v_call: TRBV19

cdr3_aa: ASRLSGRPDEQY
d_call: TRBD2
v_call: TRBV2

cdr3_aa: ASRLGSLLSDRGKRYEQY
d_call: .
v_call: TRBV12-2

cdr3_aa: ASRDQAAGVVDTQY
d_call: TRBD2
v_call: TRBV2

cdr3_aa: ASSQDGLPGDEQF
d_call: .
v_call: TRBV14

cdr3_aa: ASSLRTGHSGNTIY
d_call: TRBD1
v_call: TRBV5-4

cdr3_aa: ASSLSENTEAF
d_call: .
v_call: TRBV5-8

cdr3_aa: ASSVSGRASNEQF
d_call: TRBD2
v_call: TRBV28

cdr3_aa: AISDRSAGSYEQY
d_call: .
v_call: TRBV10-3

cdr3_aa: ASSEPRNSNQPQH
d_call: .
v_call: TRBV6-1

cdr3_aa: ASSPTSGIWIEQF
d_call: TRBD2
v_call: TRBV7-9

cdr3_aa: ASSLVRGRGYT
d_call: TRBD1
v_call: TRBV5-4